This T cell receptor beta chain was sequenced during a study of T cell responses to AZD1222 COVID-19 vaccine. TCRdb's table, derived via immunoSEQ multiplex PCR, lists solely in-frame clones and lacks some. Among around 110,000 clones, over 75% were seen once, and the ten largest hold 3.9%. CDR3 size: 16 residues. The germline V gene has CDR1 SGHAT and CDR2 FQNNGV. J was trimmed by 5 bases and V by 5 bases; bases with no gene match: 12. Notes on the study in general: With dominance at 160-218 and 743-854, vaccine-associated CD4 TCRs spanned spike. Per reports, nearly half of all spike-specific TCRs target regions that are unmutated in variants. The donor cohort was predominantly white British with a female majority, and clonal diversity may have been underestimated. Repertoire collection took place solely once the T cell response had peaked.

Regarding this clone: Its specificity is unknown.

This sequence joins TRBV11-2 and TRBJ2-3, with 8 bases fitting TRBD2. The sample here was peripheral blood, taken on day 0 of MenACWY control vaccination. The sequence derives from an adult in good health. The CDR3 nucleotides are TGTGCCAGCAGCCACATCCGGGGGGGCCACATAGATACGCAGTATTTT. It is translated as CASSHIRGGHIDTQYF.